This record looks at one T cell receptor (beta chain) sequence and its context. Original data processing: Amplification of reference gene primers provided the estimated nucleated cell counts. Measured with immunoSEQ multiplex PCR; TCRdb has only the in-frame clones, and not every one. V, J and clone size derive from that table, while D and trimming were established from the DNA sequence. The sample comprises about 28,000 clones, roughly nine tenths of which are singletons, and roughly 2.7% rests with the top ten. This entry belongs to a study of blood T cell repertoires in COVID-19. Study-wide background: The United States, Italy and Spain provided the acute and convalescent COVID-19 samples. The analysed material was cDNA or gDNA that came from T cells, B-cell-depleted T cells, or PBMCs.

In germline, CDR1 is LGHDT, CDR2 YNNKEL (reference sequence). The CDR3 has 14 amino acids. V shed 5 bases and J 5 bases; nucleotides not matched to a gene: 4. Source material: peripheral blood. This sequence joins TRBV3-1 (or the pseudogene TRBV3-2) and TRBJ2-3; TRBD2 matches 10 bases. This clonotype was obtained from a human donor in a cohort sampled during active COVID-19. In DNA form, the CDR3 reads TGTGCCAGCAGCTATAGCGGGGGGAAAGATACGCAGTATTTT. It specifies CASSYSGGKDTQYF.